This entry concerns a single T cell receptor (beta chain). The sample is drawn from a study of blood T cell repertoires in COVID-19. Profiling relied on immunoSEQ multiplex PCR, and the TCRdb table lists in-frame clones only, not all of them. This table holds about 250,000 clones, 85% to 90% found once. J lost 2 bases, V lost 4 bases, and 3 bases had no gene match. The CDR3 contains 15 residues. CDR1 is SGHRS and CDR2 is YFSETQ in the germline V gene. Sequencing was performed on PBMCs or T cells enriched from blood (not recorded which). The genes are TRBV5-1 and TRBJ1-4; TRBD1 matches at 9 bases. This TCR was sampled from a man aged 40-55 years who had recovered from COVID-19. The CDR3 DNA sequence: TGCGCCAGCAGCACCGGACAGGGGACTAATGAAAAACTGTTTTTT. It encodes CASSTGQGTNEKLFF. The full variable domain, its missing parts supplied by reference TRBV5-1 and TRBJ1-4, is KAGVTQTPRYLIKTRGQQVTLSCSPISGHRSVSWYQQTPGQGLQFLFEYFSETQRNKGNFPGRFSGRQFSNSRSEMNVSTLELGDSALYLCASSTGQGTNEKLFFGSGTQLSVL.